The present entry profiles one TCR beta chain with its context. This sample was included in a study of blood T cell repertoires in COVID-19. Study background: Material from acute and convalescent COVID-19 was sourced from the United States, Italy and Spain. PBMCs, B-cell-depleted T cells, or T cells were the source of the cDNA or gDNA that made up the material.

Under the authors' procedure: The authors estimated nucleated cell counts from reference gene primer amplification. Measured with immunoSEQ multiplex PCR; TCRdb has only the in-frame clones, and not every one. V and J calls and clone size are copied from that table; D and trimming were computed from the DNA. The sample lists a few hundred thousand clones; over 65% were seen once. Sequenced sample: peripheral blood. This TCR came from an elderly woman with acute or convalescent COVID-19.

In nucleotides, the CDR3 is TGTGCCACCAGTGAACGGACAGGTTACAATGAGCAGTTCTTC. Amino acid sequence: CATSERTGYNEQFF. The V gene is TRBV24-1, the J gene TRBJ2-1, with 7 bases that match TRBD1. This CDR3 is built from 14 residues. Germline V gene sequence: CDR1 KGHDR, CDR2 SFDVKD. Unmatched junction bases numbered 3, after V lost 4 bases and J lost 4 bases.